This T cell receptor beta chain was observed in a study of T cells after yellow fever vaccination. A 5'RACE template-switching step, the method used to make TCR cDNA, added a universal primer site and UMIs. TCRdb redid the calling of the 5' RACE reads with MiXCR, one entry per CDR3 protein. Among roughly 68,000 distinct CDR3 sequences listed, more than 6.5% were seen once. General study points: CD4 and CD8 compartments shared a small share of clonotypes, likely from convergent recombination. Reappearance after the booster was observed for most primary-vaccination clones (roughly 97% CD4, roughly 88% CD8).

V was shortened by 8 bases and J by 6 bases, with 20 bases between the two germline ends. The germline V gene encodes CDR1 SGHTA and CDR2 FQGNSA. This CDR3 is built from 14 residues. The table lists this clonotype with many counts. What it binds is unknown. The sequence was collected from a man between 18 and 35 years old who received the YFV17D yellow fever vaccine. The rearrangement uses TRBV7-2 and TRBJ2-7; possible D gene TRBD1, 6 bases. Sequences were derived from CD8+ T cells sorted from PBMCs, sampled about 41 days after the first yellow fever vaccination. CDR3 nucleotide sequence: TGTGCCAGCCACCAGGCAGGGGAAATTGGCGAGCAGTACTTC. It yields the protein CASHQAGEIGEQYF.